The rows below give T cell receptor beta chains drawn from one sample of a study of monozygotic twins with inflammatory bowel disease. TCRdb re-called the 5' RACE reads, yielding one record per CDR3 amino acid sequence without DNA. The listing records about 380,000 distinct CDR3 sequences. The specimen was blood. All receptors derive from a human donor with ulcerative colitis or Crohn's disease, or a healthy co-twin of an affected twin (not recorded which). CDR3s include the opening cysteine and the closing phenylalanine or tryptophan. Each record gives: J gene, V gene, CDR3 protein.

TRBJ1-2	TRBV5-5	CASSPGPNRGQGYTF
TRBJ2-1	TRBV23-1	CASSQVSGSSSYNEQFF
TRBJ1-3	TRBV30	CAWSEYSGNTIYF
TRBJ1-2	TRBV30	CAWSQQGASGYTF
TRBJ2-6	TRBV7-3	CASSRLAGKTSGANVLTF
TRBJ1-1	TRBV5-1	CASSLKVNTEAFF
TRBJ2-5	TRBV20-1	CSAGRGGETQYF
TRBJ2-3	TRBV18	CASSPLPGGVGPDTQYF
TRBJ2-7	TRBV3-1	CASSLTNGVYEQYF
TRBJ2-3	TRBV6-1	CASSSSDATDTQYF
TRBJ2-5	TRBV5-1	CASSLAGGRPETQYF
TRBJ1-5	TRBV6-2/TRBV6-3	CASSSGSWSNQPQHF
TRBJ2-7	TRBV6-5	CASSYRQTGAPYEQYF
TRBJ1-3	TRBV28	CASSLLSSGNTIYF
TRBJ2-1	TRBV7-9	CASVVAGASGNEQFF
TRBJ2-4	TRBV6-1	CASSLRGLAGSKNIQYF
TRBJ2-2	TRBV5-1	CASSLGFPTNTGELFF